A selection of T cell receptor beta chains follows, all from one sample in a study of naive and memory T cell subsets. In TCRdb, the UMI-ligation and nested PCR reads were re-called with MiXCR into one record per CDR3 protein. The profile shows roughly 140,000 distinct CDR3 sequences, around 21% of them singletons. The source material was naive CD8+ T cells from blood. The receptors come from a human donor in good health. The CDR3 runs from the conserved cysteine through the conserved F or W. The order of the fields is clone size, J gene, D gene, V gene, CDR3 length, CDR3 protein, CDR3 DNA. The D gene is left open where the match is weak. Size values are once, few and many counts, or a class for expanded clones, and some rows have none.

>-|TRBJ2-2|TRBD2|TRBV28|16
CASSLFGGGDTGELFF
TGTGCCAGCAGTTTATTTGGGGGAGGGGACACCGGGGAGCTGTTTTTT
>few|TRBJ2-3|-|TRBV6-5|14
CASNLRGYGDTQYF
TGTGCCAGCAACCTCCGGGGATATGGAGATACGCAGTATTTT
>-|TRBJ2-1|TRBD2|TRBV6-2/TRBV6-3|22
CASSYEPRLAGGATGSYNEQFF
TGTGCCAGCAGTTACGAGCCGAGACTAGCGGGAGGGGCCACCGGGTCCTACAATGAGCAGTTCTTC
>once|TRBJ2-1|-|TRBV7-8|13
CASSPAAYNEQFF
TGTGCCAGCAGCCCCGCAGCCTACAATGAGCAGTTCTTC
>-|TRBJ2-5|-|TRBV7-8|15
CASSLFRGSQETQYF
TGTGCCAGCAGCTTATTTCGGGGCTCCCAAGAGACCCAGTACTTC
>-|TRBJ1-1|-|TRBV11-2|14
CASSLWRDPNEAFF
TGTGCCAGCAGCTTATGGCGGGACCCGAATGAAGCTTTCTTT
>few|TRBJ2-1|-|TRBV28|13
CASSFLSSYEQFF
TGTGCCAGCAGTTTTTTAAGCAGCTATGAGCAGTTCTTC
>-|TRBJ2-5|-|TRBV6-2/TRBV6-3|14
CASTADSPQETQYF
TGTGCCAGCACCGCTGACAGCCCTCAAGAGACCCAGTACTTC
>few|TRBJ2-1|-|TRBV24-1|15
CATSDFRDPPHEQFF
TGTGCCACCAGTGATTTTCGGGACCCCCCCCATGAGCAGTTCTTC
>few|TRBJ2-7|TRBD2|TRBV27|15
CASSPSGAGGYEQYF
TGTGCCAGCAGTCCGTCGGGAGCGGGAGGGTACGAGCAGTACTTC
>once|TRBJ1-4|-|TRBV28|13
CASSFAGAEKLFF
TGTGCCAGCAGTTTCGCAGGGGCTGAAAAACTGTTTTTT
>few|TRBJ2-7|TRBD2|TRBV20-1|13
CSAGSGSSYEQYF
TGCAGTGCTGGAAGCGGGAGCTCCTACGAGCAGTACTTC
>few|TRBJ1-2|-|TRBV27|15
CASSSALSVYAGYTF
TGTGCCAGCAGTTCCGCACTCAGTGTTTATGCTGGCTACACCTTC
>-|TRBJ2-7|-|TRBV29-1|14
CSVEEYQGGYEQYF
TGCAGCGTTGAAGAGTATCAAGGGGGCTACGAGCAGTACTTC
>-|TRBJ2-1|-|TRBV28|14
CASKFPGGHNEQFF
TGTGCCAGCAAGTTCCCCGGGGGCCACAATGAGCAGTTCTTC
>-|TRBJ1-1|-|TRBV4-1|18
CASSQDPFGGRLDTEAFF
TGCGCCAGCAGCCAAGATCCGTTCGGGGGGCGCTTGGACACTGAAGCTTTCTTT
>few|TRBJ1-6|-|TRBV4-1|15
CASSQGAENNSPLHF
TGCGCCAGCAGCCAAGGGGCTGAGAATAATTCACCCCTCCACTTT
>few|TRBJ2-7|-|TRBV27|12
CASSFAGDEQYF
TGTGCCAGCAGTTTTGCAGGGGACGAGCAGTACTTC
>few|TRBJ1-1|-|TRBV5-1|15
CASSAGWDRNTEAFF
TGCGCCAGCAGCGCGGGGTGGGACCGGAACACTGAAGCTTTCTTT
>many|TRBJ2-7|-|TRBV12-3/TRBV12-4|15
CASSFRLGATAEQYF
TGTGCCAGCAGTTTCCGGCTTGGAGCAACCGCCGAGCAGTACTTC
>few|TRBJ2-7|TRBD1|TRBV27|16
CASSRTQDRAAYEQYF
TGTGCCAGCAGTCGGACCCAGGACAGGGCAGCCTACGAGCAGTACTTC
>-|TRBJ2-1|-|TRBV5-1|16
CASSLVVLQSYNEQFF
TGCGCCAGCAGCTTGGTAGTGCTACAGTCCTACAATGAGCAGTTCTTC
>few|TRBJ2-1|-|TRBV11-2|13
CASSLTSYNEQFF
TGTGCCAGCAGCCTTACATCCTACAATGAGCAGTTCTTC
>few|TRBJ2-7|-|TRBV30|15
CAWDNRVEPSDEQYF
TGTGCCTGGGATAATCGAGTAGAACCATCCGACGAGCAGTACTTC
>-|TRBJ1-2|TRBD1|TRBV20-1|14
CSAGEQGRYYGYTF
TGCAGTGCTGGAGAACAGGGGAGATACTATGGCTACACCTTC
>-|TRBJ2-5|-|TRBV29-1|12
CSVGRVGETQYF
TGCAGCGTTGGTAGGGTTGGGGAGACCCAGTACTTC
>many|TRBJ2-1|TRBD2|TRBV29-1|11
CSYLRGDEQFF
TGCAGCTATTTACGGGGGGATGAGCAGTTCTTC
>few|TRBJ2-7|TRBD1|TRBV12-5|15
CASGATGQGIYEQYF
TGTGCTAGTGGGGCTACGGGACAGGGTATCTACGAGCAGTACTTC
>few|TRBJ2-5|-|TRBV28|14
CASLPSKWQETQYF
TGTGCCAGCCTCCCCTCGAAGTGGCAAGAGACCCAGTACTTC
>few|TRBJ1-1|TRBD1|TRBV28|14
CASSFPDRGDEAFF
TGTGCCAGCAGTTTCCCGGACAGGGGCGATGAAGCTTTCTTT
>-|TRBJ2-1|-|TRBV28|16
CASSSPGRSSYNEQFF
TGTGCCAGCAGTTCCCCCGGCAGAAGCTCCTACAATGAGCAGTTCTTC
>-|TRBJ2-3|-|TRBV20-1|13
CSARTSGTDTQYF
TGCAGTGCACGGACCAGTGGGACAGATACGCAGTATTTT
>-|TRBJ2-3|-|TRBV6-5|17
CASSQAGQLEGVDTQYF
TGTGCCAGCAGTCAAGCGGGCCAACTGGAAGGAGTAGATACGCAGTATTTT
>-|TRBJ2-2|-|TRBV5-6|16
CASSLMIGGITGELFF
TGTGCCAGCAGCTTGATGATAGGGGGTATCACCGGGGAGCTGTTTTTT
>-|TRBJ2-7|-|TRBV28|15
CASSLGWREGYEQYF
TGTGCCAGCAGTTTAGGGTGGAGGGAAGGCTACGAGCAGTACTTC
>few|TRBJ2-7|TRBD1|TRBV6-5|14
CASSLQDRGHEQYF
TGTGCCAGCAGCCTCCAGGACAGGGGTCACGAGCAGTACTTC
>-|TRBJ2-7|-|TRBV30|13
CAWSVGQPYEQYF
TGTGCCTGGAGTGTAGGACAGCCCTACGAGCAGTACTTC
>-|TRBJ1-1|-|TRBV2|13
CASSGSGNTEAFF
TGTGCCAGCAGTGGCAGTGGAAACACTGAAGCTTTCTTT
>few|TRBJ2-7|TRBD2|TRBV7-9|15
CASSLSRDYFSEQYF
TGTGCCAGCAGCCTTAGCCGGGACTACTTTAGCGAGCAGTACTTC
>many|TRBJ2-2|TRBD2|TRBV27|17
CASSPPLGLENTGELFF
TGTGCCAGCAGTCCCCCTTTGGGACTAGAGAACACCGGGGAGCTGTTTTTT